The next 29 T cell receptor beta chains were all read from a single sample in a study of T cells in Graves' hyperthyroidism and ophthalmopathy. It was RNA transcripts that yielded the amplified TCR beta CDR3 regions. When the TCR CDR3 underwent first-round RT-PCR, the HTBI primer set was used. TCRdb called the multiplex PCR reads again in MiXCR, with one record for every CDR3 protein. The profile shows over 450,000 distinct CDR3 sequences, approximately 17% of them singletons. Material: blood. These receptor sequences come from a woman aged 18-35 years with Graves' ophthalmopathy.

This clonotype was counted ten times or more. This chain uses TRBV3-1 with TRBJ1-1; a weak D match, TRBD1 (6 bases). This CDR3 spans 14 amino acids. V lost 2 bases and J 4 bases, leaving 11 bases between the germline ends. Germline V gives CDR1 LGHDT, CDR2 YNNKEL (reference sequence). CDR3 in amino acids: CASSQRGAGTEAFF. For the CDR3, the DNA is TGTGCCAGCAGCCAAAGGGGGGCCGGCACTGAAGCTTTCTTT.

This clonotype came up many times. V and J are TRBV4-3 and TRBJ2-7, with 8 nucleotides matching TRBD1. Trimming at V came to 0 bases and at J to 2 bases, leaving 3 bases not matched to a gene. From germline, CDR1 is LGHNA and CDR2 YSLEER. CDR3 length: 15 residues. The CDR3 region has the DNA TGCGCCAGCAGCCAAGAAGACAGGGGAACCTACGAGCAGTACTTC. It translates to CASSQEDRGTYEQYF.

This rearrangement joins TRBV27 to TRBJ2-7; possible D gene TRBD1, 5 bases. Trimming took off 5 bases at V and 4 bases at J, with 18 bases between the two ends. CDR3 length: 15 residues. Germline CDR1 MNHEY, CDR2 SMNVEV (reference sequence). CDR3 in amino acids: CASSPASRGIYEQYF. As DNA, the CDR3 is TGTGCCAGCAGTCCAGCCTCAAGGGGTATTTACGAGCAGTACTTC.

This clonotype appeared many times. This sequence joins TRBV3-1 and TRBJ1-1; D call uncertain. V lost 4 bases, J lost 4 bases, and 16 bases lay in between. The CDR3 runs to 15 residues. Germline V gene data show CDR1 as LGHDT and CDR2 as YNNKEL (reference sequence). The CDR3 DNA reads TGTGCCAGCAGCCGGTGGGGAGGGTCGTCCACTGAAGCTTTCTTT. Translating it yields CASSRWGGSSTEAFF.

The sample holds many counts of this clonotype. CDR3 residues: CASSPRQGLSYEQYF. Here the CDR3 DNA reads TGTGCCAGCAGCCCCAGACAGGGGCTCTCCTACGAGCAGTACTTC. The rearrangement uses TRBV28 and TRBJ2-7, with TRBD1 matching over 8 bases. From germline, CDR1 is MDHEN and CDR2 SYDVKM. The V segment lost 6 bases and the J segment 0 bases; nucleotides outside the gene matches: 7. The CDR3 is made up of 15 amino acids.

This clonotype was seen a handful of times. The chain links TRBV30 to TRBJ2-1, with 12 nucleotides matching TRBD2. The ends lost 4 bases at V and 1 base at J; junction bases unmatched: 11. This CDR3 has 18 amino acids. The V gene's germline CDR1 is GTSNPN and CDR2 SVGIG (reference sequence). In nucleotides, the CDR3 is TGTGCCTGGATCCCCTATGGACTAGCGGGAAAATCCTACAATGAGCAGTTCTTC. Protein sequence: CAWIPYGLAGKSYNEQFF.

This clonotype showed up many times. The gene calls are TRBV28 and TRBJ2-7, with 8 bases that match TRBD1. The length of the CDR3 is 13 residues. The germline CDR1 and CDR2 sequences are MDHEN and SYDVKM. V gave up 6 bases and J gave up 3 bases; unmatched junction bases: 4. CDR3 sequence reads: CASSRGQVYEQYF. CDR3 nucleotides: TGTGCCAGCAGCAGGGGACAGGTCTACGAGCAGTACTTC.

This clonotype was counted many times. The CDR3 bases are TGTGCCAGCAGACATACAGGGGGCAATCAGCCCCAGCATTTT. Encoded protein: CASRHTGGNQPQHF. The chain has TRBV27 and TRBJ1-5; 7 positions agree with TRBD1. This CDR3 region has 14 residues. Germline CDR1 and CDR2: MNHEY and SMNVEV (reference sequence). J lost 2 bases, V lost 6 bases, and 4 bases had no gene match.

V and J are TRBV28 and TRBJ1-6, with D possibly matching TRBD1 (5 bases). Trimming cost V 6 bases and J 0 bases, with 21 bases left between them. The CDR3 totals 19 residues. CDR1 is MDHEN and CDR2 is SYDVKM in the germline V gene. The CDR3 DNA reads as TGTGCCAGCAGACCCAGCCCCATCAGGGAATACTCCTATAATTCACCCCTCCACTTT. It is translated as CASRPSPIREYSYNSPLHF.

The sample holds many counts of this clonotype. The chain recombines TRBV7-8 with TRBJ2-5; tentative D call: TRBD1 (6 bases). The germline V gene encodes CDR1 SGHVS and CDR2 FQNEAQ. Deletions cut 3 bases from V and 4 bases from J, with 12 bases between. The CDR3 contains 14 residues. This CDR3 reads CASSFRQVLETQYF. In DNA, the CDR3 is TGTGCCAGCAGCTTCAGACAGGTCTTAGAGACCCAGTACTTC.

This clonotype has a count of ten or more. This CDR3 reads CASSRRNTGELFF. In DNA, the CDR3 is TGCGCCAGCAGCCGTAGAAACACCGGGGAGCTGTTTTTT. The gene calls are TRBV5-1 and TRBJ2-2; D remains unclear. This CDR3 comprises 13 residues. Germline CDR1 is SGHRS and CDR2 is YFSETQ. The V end lost 4 bases, the J end lost 2 bases, and 6 bases lay between the germline ends.

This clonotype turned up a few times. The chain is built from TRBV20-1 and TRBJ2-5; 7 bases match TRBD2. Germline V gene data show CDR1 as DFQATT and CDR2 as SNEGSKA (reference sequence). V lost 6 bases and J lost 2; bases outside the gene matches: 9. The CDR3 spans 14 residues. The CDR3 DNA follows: TGCAGTGCAAAACCGGGGAGGGGACAAGAGACCCAGTACTTC. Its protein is CSAKPGRGQETQYF.

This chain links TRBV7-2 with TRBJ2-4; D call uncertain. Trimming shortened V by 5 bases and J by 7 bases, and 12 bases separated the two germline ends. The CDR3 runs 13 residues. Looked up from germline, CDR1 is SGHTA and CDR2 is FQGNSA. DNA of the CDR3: TGTGCCAGCAGCCCTTCGCCGGAGAACATTCAGTACTTC. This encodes CASSPSPENIQYF.

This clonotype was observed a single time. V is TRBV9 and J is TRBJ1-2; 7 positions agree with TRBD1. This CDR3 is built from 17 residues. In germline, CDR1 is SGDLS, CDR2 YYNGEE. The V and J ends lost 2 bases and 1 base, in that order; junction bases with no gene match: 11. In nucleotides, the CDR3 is TGTGCCAGCAGCGTTCCCAGGGAGACAGGGATTAACTATGGCTACACCTTC. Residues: CASSVPRETGINYGYTF.

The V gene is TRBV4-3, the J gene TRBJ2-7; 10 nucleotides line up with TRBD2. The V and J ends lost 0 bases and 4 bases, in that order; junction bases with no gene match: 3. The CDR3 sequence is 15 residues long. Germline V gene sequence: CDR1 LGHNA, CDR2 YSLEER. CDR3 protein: CASSQEGTSVYEQYF. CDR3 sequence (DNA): TGCGCCAGCAGCCAAGAGGGGACTAGCGTATACGAGCAGTACTTC.

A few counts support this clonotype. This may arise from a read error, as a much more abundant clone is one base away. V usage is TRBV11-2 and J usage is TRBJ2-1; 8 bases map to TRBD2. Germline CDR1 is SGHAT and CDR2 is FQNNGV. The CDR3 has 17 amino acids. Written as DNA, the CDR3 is TGTGCCAGCCGCTTGGCCCGACTAGCGAATACCTACAATGAGCAGTTCTTC. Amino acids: CASRLARLANTYNEQFF.

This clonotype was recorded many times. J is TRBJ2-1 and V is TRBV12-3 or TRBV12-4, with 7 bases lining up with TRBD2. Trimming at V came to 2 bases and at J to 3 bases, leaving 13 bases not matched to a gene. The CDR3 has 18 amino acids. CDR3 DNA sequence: TGTGCCAGCAGTTTACCTAGCGGCCGTACGGCTATCTACAATGAGCAGTTCTTC. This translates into CASSLPSGRTAIYNEQFF.

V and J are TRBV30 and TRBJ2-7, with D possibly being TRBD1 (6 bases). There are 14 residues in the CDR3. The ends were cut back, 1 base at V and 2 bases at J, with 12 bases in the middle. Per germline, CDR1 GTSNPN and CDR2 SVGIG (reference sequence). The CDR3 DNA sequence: TGTGCCTGGAGTGCTGGGGGCGCGGCCTACGAGCAGTACTTC. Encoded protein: CAWSAGGAAYEQYF.

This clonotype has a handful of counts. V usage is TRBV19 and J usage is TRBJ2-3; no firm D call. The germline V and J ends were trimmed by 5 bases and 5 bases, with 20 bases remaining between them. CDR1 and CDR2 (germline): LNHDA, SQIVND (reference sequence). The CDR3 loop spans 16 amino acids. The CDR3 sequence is CASSLIRALSVDTQYF. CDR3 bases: TGTGCCAGTAGTTTGATCCGGGCCTTAAGTGTAGATACGCAGTATTTT.

The CDR3 spells CASSQGRQGLYNSPLHF. CDR3 nucleotide sequence: TGTGCCAGCAGCCAAGGTCGGCAGGGCCTATATAATTCACCCCTCCACTTT. The chain uses TRBV3-1 and TRBJ1-6, with a tentative D call TRBD1 (5 bases). Trimming cost V 1 base and J 4 bases, with 14 bases left between them. Looked up from germline, CDR1 is LGHDT and CDR2 is YNNKEL (reference sequence). This CDR3 is 17 amino acids long.

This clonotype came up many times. The chain's CDR3 is CASSEEGSYEQYF. CDR3 nucleotide sequence: TGTGCCAGCAGTGAAGAGGGATCCTACGAGCAGTACTTC. V and J are TRBV6-1 and TRBJ2-7, with D hard to call. The CDR3 runs to 13 residues. The germline V and J ends were trimmed by 1 base and 1 base, with 5 bases remaining between them. Germline CDR1 and CDR2: MNHNS and SASEGT.

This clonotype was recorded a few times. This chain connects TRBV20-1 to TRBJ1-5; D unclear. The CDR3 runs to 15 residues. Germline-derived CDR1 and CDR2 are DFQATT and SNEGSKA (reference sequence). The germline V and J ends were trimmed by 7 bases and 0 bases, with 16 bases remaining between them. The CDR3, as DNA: TGCAGTGTTCAGTCGGGCCAAAATAGCAATCAGCCCCAGCATTTT. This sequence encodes CSVQSGQNSNQPQHF.

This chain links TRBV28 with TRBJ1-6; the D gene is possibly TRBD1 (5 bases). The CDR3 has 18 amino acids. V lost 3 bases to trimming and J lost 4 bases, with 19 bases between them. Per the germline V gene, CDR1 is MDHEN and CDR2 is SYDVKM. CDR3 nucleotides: TGTGCCAGCAGTTTTAGTTTCCGGGACCGAGGGTATAATTCACCCCTCCACTTT. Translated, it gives CASSFSFRDRGYNSPLHF.

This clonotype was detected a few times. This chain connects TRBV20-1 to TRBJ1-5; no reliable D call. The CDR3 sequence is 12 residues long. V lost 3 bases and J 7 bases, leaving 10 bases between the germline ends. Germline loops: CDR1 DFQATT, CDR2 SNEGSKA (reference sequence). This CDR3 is CSARSGQQPQHF. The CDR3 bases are TGCAGTGCTAGGTCTGGTCAACAGCCCCAGCATTTT.

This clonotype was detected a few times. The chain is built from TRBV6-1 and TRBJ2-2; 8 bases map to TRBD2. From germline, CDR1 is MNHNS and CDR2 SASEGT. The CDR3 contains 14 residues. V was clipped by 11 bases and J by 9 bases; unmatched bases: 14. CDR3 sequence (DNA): TGTGCCTCTAAAAGGGGCGGGAGGCCCAGGGAGCTGTTTTTT. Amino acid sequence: CASKRGGRPRELFF.

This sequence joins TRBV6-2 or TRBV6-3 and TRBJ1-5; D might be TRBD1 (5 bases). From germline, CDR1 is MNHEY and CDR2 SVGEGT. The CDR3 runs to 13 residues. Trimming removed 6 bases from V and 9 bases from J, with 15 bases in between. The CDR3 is CASSPGGVLPQHF. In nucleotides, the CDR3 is TGTGCCAGCAGCCCCGGGGGGGTTCTGCCCCAGCATTTT.

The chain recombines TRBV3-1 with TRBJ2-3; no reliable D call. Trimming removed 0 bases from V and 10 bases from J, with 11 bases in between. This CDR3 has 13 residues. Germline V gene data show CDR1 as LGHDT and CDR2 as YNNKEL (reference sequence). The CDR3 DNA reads TGTGCCAGCAGCCAAGATTTTCGGCTGGCGCAGTATTTT. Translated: CASSQDFRLAQYF.

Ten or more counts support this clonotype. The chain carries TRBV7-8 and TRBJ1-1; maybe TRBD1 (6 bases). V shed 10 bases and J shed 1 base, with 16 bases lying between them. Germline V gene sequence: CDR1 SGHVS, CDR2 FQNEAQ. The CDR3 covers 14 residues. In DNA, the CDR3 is TGTGCCACCACACTACTGACAGGGAACACTGAAGCTTTCTTT. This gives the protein CATTLLTGNTEAFF.

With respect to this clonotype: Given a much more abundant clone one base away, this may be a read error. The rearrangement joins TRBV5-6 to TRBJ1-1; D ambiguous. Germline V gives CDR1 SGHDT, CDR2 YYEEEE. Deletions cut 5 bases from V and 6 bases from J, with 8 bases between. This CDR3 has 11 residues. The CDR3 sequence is CASRFGSEAFF. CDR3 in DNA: TGTGCCAGCAGGTTTGGGTCTGAAGCTTTCTTT.